A single sample is the source of the 15 T cell receptor beta chains below, sequenced in a study of Graves' ophthalmopathy and Graves' hyperthyroidism. RNA transcripts served as template for amplifying TCR beta CDR3 sequences. Amplification began with first-round RT-PCR using HTBI primers, then second-round multiplex PCR was performed. TCRdb re-analysed the multiplex PCR reads in MiXCR, keeping a single row per CDR3 protein. The table records over a million distinct CDR3 sequences, about 38% of them present only once. The sample was peripheral blood or thyroid tissue (not recorded which). These receptors were obtained from an adult man with Graves' hyperthyroidism.

This clonotype was picked up a small number of times. The chain couples TRBV29-1 to TRBJ1-3; 9 bases map to TRBD1. This CDR3 has 14 amino acids. Trimming cost V 4 bases and J 7 bases; bases outside gene matches: 8. Per germline, CDR1 SQVTM and CDR2 ANQGSEA. CDR3 in amino acids: CSVGPDRGSNTIYF. The DNA for the CDR3 is TGCAGCGTTGGCCCGGACAGGGGTTCGAACACCATATATTTT.

The chain joins TRBV28 to TRBJ2-7; the D call may be TRBD1 or TRBD2 (5 bases each). This CDR3 is 12 amino acids long. V lost 7 bases to trimming and J lost 9 bases, with 16 bases between them. Germline V gene lookup returns CDR1 MDHEN and CDR2 SYDVKM. CDR3 residues: CASTSDGTVQYF. The CDR3, as DNA: TGTGCCAGCACCTCCGACGGGACCGTGCAGTACTTC. The full variable domain, completed using reference TRBV28 and TRBJ2-7, is DVKVTQSSRYLVKRTGEKVFLECVQDMDHENMFWYRQDPGLGLRLIYFSYDVKMKEKGDIPEGYSVSREKKERFSLILESASTNQTSMYLCASTSDGTVQYFGPGTRLTVT.

There are many counts of this clonotype. The chain links TRBV25-1 to TRBJ2-7; 13 nucleotides agree with TRBD2. The ends lost 6 bases at V and 7 bases at J; junction bases unmatched: 24. This CDR3 contains 20 residues. From germline, CDR1 is MGHDK and CDR2 SYGVNS. The CDR3 region is CASSPTSPLTSGRALWEQYF. The CDR3 DNA reads as TGTGCCAGCAGCCCCACCTCCCCTCTAACTAGCGGGAGGGCCCTTTGGGAGCAGTACTTC.

As DNA, the CDR3 is TGTGCCAGCAGTATAACACAGGATTACGGCTACACCTTC. Encoded protein: CASSITQDYGYTF. This chain links TRBV6-5 with TRBJ1-2; perhaps TRBD1 as D (5 bases). Germline CDR1 reads MNHEY; CDR2 reads SVGAGI. The CDR3 runs to 13 residues. Between the trimmed V and J ends, which lost 5 bases and 8 bases, there was a span of 15 bases.

This clonotype was found a few times. The V gene is TRBV20-1, the J gene TRBJ1-5; D possibly corresponds to TRBD1 (6 bases). Trimming left V 6 bases short and J 7 bases short, with 19 bases between. The CDR3 runs 14 residues. Looked up from germline, CDR1 is DFQATT and CDR2 is SNEGSKA (reference sequence). The CDR3 reads CSATSGQLGQPQHF. Here the CDR3 DNA reads TGCAGTGCAACCTCCGGACAGCTGGGCCAGCCCCAGCATTTT.

The rearrangement links TRBV29-1 to TRBJ1-2; TRBD1 might be the D (6 bases). Germline V gene data show CDR1 as SQVTM and CDR2 as ANQGSEA. CDR3 length equals 16 residues. V lost 0 bases and J lost 2, with 16 bases in between. The CDR3 region is CSVEELGQGKNYGYTF. In DNA form, the CDR3 reads TGCAGCGTTGAAGAGCTGGGGCAGGGGAAGAACTATGGCTACACCTTC.

The chain links TRBV7-2 to TRBJ1-5; 9 positions agree with TRBD1. The V gene's germline CDR1 is SGHTA and CDR2 FQGNSA. Trimming removed 5 bases from V and 14 bases from J; junction bases left unmatched: 7. CDR3 size: 12 residues. In nucleotides, the CDR3 is TGTGCCAGCAGCCAGGACAGGGGACTTAAGCATTTT. It specifies CASSQDRGLKHF.

The chain employs TRBV6-5 and TRBJ1-1, with D possibly being TRBD1 (5 bases). The V gene's germline CDR1 is MNHEY and CDR2 SVGAGI. The germline V and J ends were trimmed by 8 bases and 7 bases, with 17 bases remaining between them. The CDR3 is 13 residues long. CDR3 in amino acids: CASSITGAIEAFF. As DNA, the CDR3 is TGTGCCAGCTCTATAACAGGTGCCATTGAAGCTTTCTTT.

There are many counts of this clonotype. The CDR3 protein is CASSIDNGLYGYTF. Here the CDR3 DNA reads TGTGCCAGTAGTATTGACAATGGTCTCTATGGCTACACCTTC. J is TRBJ1-2 and V is TRBV19; D not resolved. The CDR3 totals 14 residues. Germline CDR1 and CDR2: LNHDA and SQIVND (reference sequence). Trimming took off 3 bases at V and 4 bases at J, with 12 bases between the two ends.

This clonotype was counted many times. The chain is built from TRBV7-9 and TRBJ2-7; D is possibly TRBD1 or TRBD2 (5 bases each). V lost 11 bases and J lost 0, with 17 bases in between. The CDR3 has 14 residues. CDR1 and CDR2 (germline): SEHNR, FQNEAQ (reference sequence). The CDR3 region has the DNA TGTGCCCTAGGGCCGGGGACGAACTCCTACGAGCAGTACTTC. Protein sequence: CALGPGTNSYEQYF.

This clonotype was seen many times. The V call is TRBV11-2, the J call TRBJ1-2; 7 bases fit TRBD1. The CDR3 is made up of 16 amino acids. The junction had 8 bases not matched to a gene; V was cut back by 1 base and J by 3 bases. Germline CDR1 and CDR2: SGHAT and FQNNGV. The CDR3 DNA is TGTGCCAGCAGCTTAGGTAGTGACAGGGCTCACTATGGCTACACCTTC. Protein product: CASSLGSDRAHYGYTF.

This clonotype was found a few times. The conserved phenylalanine or tryptophan normally closing the CDR3 is absent here, so this likely arose from a read error. The DNA is left out, because the CDR3 cannot be placed on it with certainty; the CDR3 is given as TCRdb lists it. The chain recombines TRBV10-2 with TRBJ2-7; the table's D gene call, TRBD1, was not cross checked with the DNA. Germline CDR1 and CDR2: WSHSY and SAAADI. The CDR3 length is 12 residues, termini included. The CDR3 sequence is CASSDPTGTPYL.

The chain recombines TRBV12-3 or TRBV12-4 with TRBJ1-2; no firm D call. The V and J ends lost 3 bases and 3 bases respectively, with 20 bases between them. The CDR3 totals 17 residues. The CDR3 is CASSFPPELGFDYGYTF. CDR3 sequence (DNA): TGTGCCAGCAGTTTCCCCCCGGAGCTGGGTTTTGACTATGGCTACACCTTC.

This rearrangement joins TRBV20-1 to TRBJ2-5, with 7 bases fitting TRBD2. Germline trimming cut 2 bases from V and 5 bases from J; bases unmatched to any gene: 8. The CDR3 totals 14 residues. Germline V CDR1 and CDR2: DFQATT, SNEGSKA (reference sequence). CDR3: CSARQGGPVETQYF. The CDR3 nucleotides are TGCAGTGCTAGACAGGGAGGGCCTGTGGAGACCCAGTACTTC.

The chain uses TRBV20-1 and TRBJ2-5; 11 positions match TRBD2. Germline CDR1 and CDR2: DFQATT and SNEGSKA (reference sequence). V trimming: 3 bases; J trimming: 5 bases; junction bases outside the gene matches: 14. The CDR3 sequence is 17 residues long. In nucleotides, the CDR3 is TGCAGTGCTAGTAAGACTAGCGGGGCCACCTTAGGGGAGACCCAGTACTTC. As protein: CSASKTSGATLGETQYF.